The clone carrying this T cell receptor (beta chain) was seen a single time. Antigen unknown. The use of a sample-barcoded 5' primer and a J-beta primer mix characterized a second PCR of 7 to 11 cycles. Every molecule of cDNA carried a tag from a template-switch adaptor with 12 random nucleotides. TCRdb re-called the 5' RACE reads through MiXCR, storing one row per CDR3 protein. The table shows around 1,100,000 distinct CDR3 sequences, with 30% to 40% occurring only once. This entry is derived from a study of blood T cells in healthy people across ages. Overall study results and limits: Older individuals had lower TCR beta diversity per million T cells (the decline was roughly linear).

The sample was blood. This TCR was recovered from a man younger than 30 in good health.

DNA for the CDR3: TGTGCCACGTGCTATCAGGGTGAGGTCAATGAGCAGTTCTTC. This codes for CATCYQGEVNEQFF. This sequence joins TRBV2 and TRBJ2-1; D might be TRBD1 (5 bases). CDR3 length: 14 residues. V lost 10 bases, J lost 6 bases, and 19 bases lay in between. CDR1 and CDR2 from the germline V gene are SNHLY and FYNNEI.